This T cell receptor (beta chain) was profiled in a study of blood T cell repertoires in COVID-19 (dated by TCRdb to the early 2020s). Study-wide context: The collaborator samples originated in the United States, Italy and Spain and spanned the acute and convalescent phases of COVID-19. The prospective study material was composed of cDNA or gDNA derived from T cells, B-cell-depleted T cells, or PBMCs. The repertoires were released in a freely available public database intended as a resource for research on the immune response to SARS-CoV-2. Samples came from the ongoing ImmuneRACE study (first 160 participants) plus 1,254 subjects from 6 global collaborators. Nearly every sample came with metadata listing a de-identified subject ID, COVID-19 status, age in years and sex. The dataset comprised deeply sampled blood TCRbeta repertoires from subjects exposed to, actively infected with, or recovered from COVID-19. Where available, HLA class I and class II types were taken from metadata supplied by the sample provider and were not determined by assay-based typing.

TCRbeta CDR3 regions were amplified from genomic DNA by means of the immunoSEQ Assay, a bias-controlled multiplex PCR. On the study's bioinformatics: Within the assay, amplification of reference gene primers was used to estimate how many nucleated cells each sample contained. To quantify the absolute abundance of each unique TCRbeta CDR3 rearrangement, sequence reads were collapsed and filtered. Productive Simpson clonality was computed per sample as the square root of Simpson's diversity index over productive rearrangements. TCRdb took over this immuneACCESS table, retaining in-frame rearrangements with V and J assigned. Such tables are incomplete; in checked studies, under half of the missing clones stem from an unresolved V gene, and the remainder is unexplained. The DNA gave D and trimming, while V, J and clone size come from that table. The table for this sample lists tens of thousands of clones; 70% to 90% of them were counted only once. Jointly, the top ten make up 1.4% of the sample.

The research as a whole found: The amount of clinical and demographic metadata varied by source and participant and was provided uncurated.

CDR1 is given as MNHEY and CDR2 as SVGAGI, both from the germline V gene. The CDR3 goes from the cysteine to the phenylalanine over 13 residues. Just CDR3 DNA is preserved here, 39 bases in frame from base 1. At the junction V is shortened by 2 bases and J by 3 bases; bases outside the gene matches: 0. The collaborating institutions used their own protocols to collect whole blood in K2EDTA tubes. For TCRbeta analysis, collaborators shipped samples in one of three forms: frozen whole blood, isolated PBMCs, or DNA extracted from either of those sample types. About this clone itself: The specificity of this receptor is unknown. Base qualities are not provided; no much larger clone lies one nucleotide away.

The rearrangement combines TRBV6-5 with TRBJ1-1; 7 bases in the junction line up with TRBD1. This TCR came from a woman aged 55-70 years with acute or convalescent COVID-19. Material: peripheral blood. The DNA is TGTGCCAGCAGTTACGACAGGGACACTGAAGCTTTCTTT. It translates as CASSYDRDTEAFF.